The rows below give T cell receptor beta chains drawn from one sample of a study of blood T cell repertoires in COVID-19. The assay was immunoSEQ multiplex PCR, and TCRdb's table has in-frame clones only and misses some. The sample carries around 18,000 clones, 91% recorded once. Input material: peripheral blood. These TCRs come from a human donor in a cohort sampled during active COVID-19. Each CDR3 is given with its conserved first and last residue. The D gene is left open where the match is weak. Clone size appears in some rows only: once, few, many, or a class for an expanded clone.

clone_size j_call v_call d_call cdr3_aa cdr3_nt
once TRBJ1-5 TRBV2 TRBD1 CASSEGRGRNQPQHF TGTGCCAGCAGTGAGGGCAGGGGGCGGAATCAGCCCCAGCATTTT
. TRBJ2-1 TRBV28 TRBD2 CASSFESSGSRNEQFF TGTGCCAGCAGTTTCGAATCTAGCGGGAGTCGAAATGAGCAGTTCTTC
. TRBJ1-6 TRBV13 . CASKRGISYNSPLHF TGTGCCAGCAAAAGGGGGATCTCCTATAATTCACCCCTCCACTTT
. TRBJ2-7 TRBV7-9 . CASRSNSYEQYF TGTGCCAGCAGGTCCAACTCCTACGAGCAGTACTTC
. TRBJ2-2 TRBV10-3 TRBD1 CAITEGQVPGTGELFF TGTGCCATCACCGAGGGACAGGTCCCTGGGACCGGGGAGCTGTTTTTT
. TRBJ2-1 TRBV4-1 . CASSQEGPPYNEQFF TGCGCCAGCAGCCAAGAGGGGCCACCCTACAATGAGCAGTTCTTC
. TRBJ1-3 TRBV19 . CASSSSGFGQYSGNTIYF TGTGCCAGTAGTAGCTCGGGGTTCGGACAGTACTCTGGAAACACCATATATTTT
. TRBJ2-5 TRBV28 TRBD1 CASSFAGGAETQYF TGTGCCAGCAGTTTTGCAGGGGGCGCGGAGACCCAGTACTTC
. TRBJ1-2 TRBV19 . CASSRRGPNYGYTF TGTGCCAGTAGTAGGCGGGGGCCAAACTATGGCTACACCTTC
. TRBJ1-2 TRBV3-1/TRBV3-2 . CASSPTVGYGYTF TGTGCCAGCAGCCCTACAGTTGGTTATGGCTACACCTTC
. TRBJ2-1 TRBV24-1 . CATSDRNEQFF TGTGCCACCAGTGATCGCAATGAGCAGTTCTTC
. TRBJ2-1 TRBV24-1 TRBD2 CATSESGRSSYNEQFF TGTGCCACCAGTGAGAGCGGGAGGAGCTCCTACAATGAGCAGTTCTTC
. TRBJ2-2 TRBV3-1/TRBV3-2 TRBD1 CASSQARGQSYRELFF TGTGCCAGCAGCCAAGCCAGGGGACAGTCATACCGGGAGCTGTTTTTT
. TRBJ2-7 TRBV6-5 TRBD1 CASSYSPGGFEQYF TGTGCCAGCAGTTACTCCCCAGGGGGCTTCGAGCAGTACTTC
. TRBJ2-7 TRBV10-3 . CAISESGQEDEQYF TGTGCCATCAGTGAGTCCGGGCAGGAGGACGAGCAGTACTTC
medium-sized TRBJ1-6 TRBV6-6 TRBD1 CASTQGQGARNSPLHF TGTGCCAGCACCCAGGGACAGGGGGCGCGTAATTCACCCCTCCACTTT